The 27 T cell receptor beta chains below all came from one sample that was sequenced in a study of long-term antiretroviral therapy in people with HIV. Sequencing used immunoSEQ v3.0 at survey level. Assay: immunoSEQ multiplex PCR; the TCRdb copy retains only in-frame clones and omits some. The profile shows about 14,000 clones, 70% to 85% of them singletons. The sample in question was unsorted PBMCs, obtained 1.3 years before starting antiretroviral therapy. The receptors derive from a man aged 40-55 years with HIV.

The CDR3 region is CASGRDRGNQPQHF. Here the CDR3 DNA reads TGTGCTAGTGGTCGGGACAGGGGGAATCAGCCCCAGCATTTT. The chain has TRBV12-5 and TRBJ1-5; 11 positions agree with TRBD1. The CDR3 is 14 residues long. Germline CDR1 and CDR2: LGHNT and FRNRAP. J was trimmed by 4 bases and V by 5 bases; bases with no gene match: 1.

This clone was counted between two and nine times. V and J are TRBV4-2 and TRBJ2-7, with TRBD2 as a possible D gene (7 bases). Germline lookup yields CDR1 LGHNA and CDR2 YNFKEQ. This CDR3 has 16 residues. Trimming removed 4 bases from V and 5 bases from J, with 21 bases in between. The CDR3 DNA sequence: TGTGCCAGCAGCCTTCTCGGATCGGGGGGCCGCAACGAGCAGTACTTC. Protein sequence: CASSLLGSGGRNEQYF.

The rearrangement joins TRBV4-2 to TRBJ1-2; TRBD1 agrees at 7 bases. V gave up 2 bases and J gave up 2 bases; unmatched junction bases: 11. CDR1 and CDR2 from the germline V gene are LGHNA and YNFKEQ. The CDR3 spans 17 residues. DNA of the CDR3: TGTGCCAGCAGCCAATTCGAGACAGGGTTTGGGAACTATGGCTACACCTTC. Protein product: CASSQFETGFGNYGYTF.

The CDR3 DNA is TGTGCTAGTGGTTTGGTACTTGGGGCGCAACTAGCGGGGGGGCCGCAGGCTGGGGAGCTGTTTTTT. Its translation is CASGLVLGAQLAGGPQAGELFF. J is TRBJ2-2 and V is TRBV12-5, with 13 bases that match TRBD2. The CDR3 totals 22 residues. Germline V gene data show CDR1 as LGHNT and CDR2 as FRNRAP. J was trimmed by 8 bases and V by 0 bases; bases with no gene match: 21.

The chain uses TRBV5-1 and TRBJ2-1; TRBD2 matches at 9 bases. CDR1 and CDR2 (germline): SGHRS, YFSETQ. This CDR3 contains 20 residues. V dropped 4 bases and J dropped 9; count of bases not matched to a gene: 26. CDR3: CASSPRGGGAALGPMTEQFF. In DNA, the CDR3 is TGCGCCAGCAGCCCTCGAGGCGGGGGGGCGGCCTTAGGACCTATGACTGAGCAGTTCTTC.

In DNA form, the CDR3 reads TGTGCCAGTAGTCAGGGTCCTGGCTACACCTTC. This encodes CASSQGPGYTF. The V call is TRBV19, the J call TRBJ1-2, with TRBD1 as a possible D gene (5 bases). Germline lookup yields CDR1 LNHDA and CDR2 SQIVND (reference sequence). The CDR3 covers 11 residues. Trimming took 5 bases from V and 7 from J, leaving 8 bases between them.

The CDR3 DNA follows: TGTGCCAGCAGCCCGGCGGGGTGGGGCGCTTTCTTT. It codes for CASSPAGWGAFF. The J gene is TRBJ1-1, the V gene TRBV7-9; D may be TRBD1 (5 bases). The germline V and J ends were trimmed by 5 bases and 11 bases, with 15 bases remaining between them. Germline V gives CDR1 SEHNR, CDR2 FQNEAQ (reference sequence). The CDR3 runs 12 residues.

This chain links TRBV7-2 with TRBJ1-1; D is uncertain. The V gene's germline CDR1 is SGHTA and CDR2 FQGNSA. This CDR3 has 16 residues. Trimming cost V 0 bases and J 0 bases, with 11 bases left between them. The CDR3 DNA reads TGTGCCAGCAGCTTAGCGCTAGGGCAGATGAACACTGAAGCTTTCTTT. Its translation: CASSLALGQMNTEAFF.

The chain carries TRBV11-2 and TRBJ1-2; tentatively, D is TRBD1 (5 bases). Deletions cut 5 bases from V and 0 bases from J, with 7 bases between. CDR1 and CDR2 from the germline V gene are SGHAT and FQNNGV. The CDR3 extends over 13 amino acids. The chain's CDR3 is CASSPTANYGYTF. DNA of the CDR3: TGTGCCAGCAGCCCGACAGCTAACTATGGCTACACCTTC.

The chain joins TRBV6-6 to TRBJ1-1; TRBD1 aligns across 7 bases. Germline loops: CDR1 MNHNY, CDR2 SVGAGI (reference sequence). This CDR3 spans 15 amino acids. Losses at the gene ends were 6 bases for V and 6 bases for J; bases not matched to a gene: 13. The DNA for the CDR3 is TGTGCCAGCAGCGAACCGGGACAGAGTAACCCTGAAGCTTTCTTT. This translates into CASSEPGQSNPEAFF.

The chain couples TRBV11-2 to TRBJ2-7; 8 bases line up with TRBD2. The CDR3 length is 15 residues. With 2 bases clipped from V and 3 bases from J, the junction kept 6 bases outside the gene matches. Germline CDR1 SGHAT, CDR2 FQNNGV. The CDR3 DNA sequence: TGTGCCAGCAGCTTACCGGGGGGGACGATCTACGAGCAGTACTTC. It is translated as CASSLPGGTIYEQYF.

This clone was detected only a few times. The chain combines TRBV11-2 with TRBJ2-1, with 7 positions matching TRBD2. The V gene end was trimmed by 5 bases and the J gene end by 8 bases; junction bases not matched to a gene: 9. The CDR3 totals 14 residues. CDR1 and CDR2 (germline): SGHAT, FQNNGV. Written as DNA, the CDR3 is TGTGCCAGCAGCCTTCGGCGGGGGAGGGATGAGCAGTTCTTC. Translated: CASSLRRGRDEQFF.

The chain uses TRBV7-9 and TRBJ2-7; TRBD1 matches 8 bases. V was pared by 5 bases and J by 6 bases, with 12 bases of the junction left unmatched. The CDR3 contains 15 residues. The germline V gene has CDR1 SEHNR and CDR2 FQNEAQ (reference sequence). The CDR3 here is CASSTTESQGGEQYF. CDR3 coding DNA: TGTGCCAGCAGCACCACAGAATCACAGGGGGGCGAGCAGTACTTC.

V gene TRBV10-3 combines with J gene TRBJ1-2; 12 positions match TRBD1. Trimming cost V 2 bases and J 4 bases; bases outside gene matches: 2. This CDR3 spans 15 amino acids. Germline V lookup: CDR1 ENHRY, CDR2 SYGVKD. This CDR3 reads CAISEGTGGGYGYTF. The CDR3 nucleotides are TGTGCCATCAGTGAGGGGACAGGGGGCGGCTATGGCTACACCTTC.

The chain couples TRBV19 to TRBJ2-4; possibly TRBD2 for D (6 bases). CDR3 length: 14 residues. Trimming took off 7 bases at V and 6 bases at J, with 16 bases between the two ends. Germline V gene lookup returns CDR1 LNHDA and CDR2 SQIVND (reference sequence). The CDR3 region has the DNA TGTGCCAGTACCCAAGGAGGGAGTTTAAACATTCAGTACTTC. The encoded protein is CASTQGGSLNIQYF.

Only a few counts were recorded for this clone. V and J are TRBV7-9 and TRBJ2-5; D is unresolved. V was clipped by 5 bases and J by 4 bases, with 8 bases between them. This CDR3 spans 12 amino acids. The germline V gene has CDR1 SEHNR and CDR2 FQNEAQ (reference sequence). Written as DNA, the CDR3 is TGTGCCAGCAGCCTCAACGGAGAGACCCAGTACTTC. Protein product: CASSLNGETQYF.

J is TRBJ2-3 and V is TRBV5-1; TRBD1 is a possible D gene (6 bases). Per the germline V gene, CDR1 is SGHRS and CDR2 is YFSETQ. The germline V and J ends were trimmed by 2 bases and 3 bases, with 13 bases remaining between them. The CDR3 loop spans 15 amino acids. DNA for the CDR3: TGCGCCAGCAGCTTCCTAGGAACAGGGACAGATACGCAGTATTTT. Protein: CASSFLGTGTDTQYF. The whole variable domain, filled in from reference TRBV5-1 and TRBJ2-3, reads KAGVTQTPRYLIKTRGQQVTLSCSPISGHRSVSWYQQTPGQGLQFLFEYFSETQRNKGNFPGRFSGRQFSNSRSEMNVSTLELGDSALYLCASSFLGTGTDTQYFGPGTRLTVL.

CDR3 DNA: TGTGCCAGCAGTGATAGGGGACAGGGAAACACCGGGGAGCTGTTTTTT. It specifies CASSDRGQGNTGELFF. This chain connects TRBV7-9 to TRBJ2-2; the match to TRBD1 covers 9 bases. The germline CDR1 and CDR2 sequences are SEHNR and FQNEAQ (reference sequence). The ends lost 6 bases at V and 2 bases at J; junction bases unmatched: 7. This CDR3 has 16 amino acids.

The V gene is TRBV7-3, the J gene TRBJ2-1, with TRBD2 identical over 12 bases. This CDR3 is built from 16 residues. Losses at the gene ends were 4 bases for V and 4 bases for J; bases not matched to a gene: 5. Per germline, CDR1 SGHTA and CDR2 FQGTGA. The DNA for the CDR3 is TGTGCCAGCAGCTCGACTAGCGGGGGTCCTTACAATGAGCAGTTCTTC. Its translation: CASSSTSGGPYNEQFF.

In the case of this clone: This sample includes further DNA sequences coding for the same CDR3. Written as DNA, the CDR3 is TGTGCCAGCAGCTTGAGGGGGACTAGCGGGACAGATACGCAGTATTTT. Translated, it gives CASSLRGTSGTDTQYF. The chain links TRBV5-6 to TRBJ2-3; TRBD2 matches at 12 bases. The CDR3 consists of 16 residues. Trimming at V came to 1 base and at J to 3 bases, leaving 3 bases not matched to a gene. Germline CDR1 and CDR2: SGHDT and YYEEEE.

V and J are TRBV20-1 and TRBJ2-5; D is unclear. V lost 7 bases and J lost 1, with 4 bases in between. CDR1 is DFQATT, CDR2 SNEGSKA, per germline (reference sequence). The CDR3 spans 10 residues. CDR3 in DNA: TGCAGTGTTACCCAAGAGACCCAGTACTTC. Translation gives CSVTQETQYF.

The gene calls are TRBV4-1 and TRBJ2-4; 8 nucleotides line up with TRBD2. Germline values: CDR1 MGHRA, CDR2 YSYEKL. This CDR3 region has 18 residues. J was trimmed by 1 base and V by 3 bases; bases with no gene match: 11. CDR3 sequence (DNA): TGCGCCAGCAGCCATAAGATCTGGCGGGGGGAGGCCAAAAACATTCAGTACTTC. Protein: CASSHKIWRGEAKNIQYF.

The chain uses TRBV19 and TRBJ1-1; D not certain. The V end was cut by 7 bases, the J end by 1 base, with 16 bases between. The CDR3 is 15 amino acids. CDR1 LNHDA and CDR2 SQIVND come from the germline V gene (reference sequence). The chain's CDR3 is CASIGRTVGNTEAFF. As DNA, the CDR3 is TGTGCCAGTATTGGCAGGACCGTCGGGAACACTGAAGCTTTCTTT. Using reference TRBV19 and TRBJ1-1 for the parts outside the CDR3, the full variable domain is DGGITQSPKYLFRKEGQNVTLSCEQNLNHDAMYWYRQDPGQGLRLIYYSQIVNDFQKGDIAEGYSVSREKKESFPLTVTSAQKNPTAFYLCASIGRTVGNTEAFFGQGTRLTVV.

This chain connects TRBV5-1 to TRBJ1-2; TRBD1 might be the D (5 bases). Germline CDR1 SGHRS, CDR2 YFSETQ. The CDR3 extends over 15 amino acids. The ends were cut back, 2 bases at V and 3 bases at J, with 14 bases in the middle. CDR3 in DNA: TGCGCCAGCAGCTTTCAGGGAGGTCAGGACTATGGCTACACCTTC. Translated: CASSFQGGQDYGYTF.

CDR3 loop: CAWSAGLSTGELFF. As DNA, the CDR3 is TGTGCCTGGAGTGCCGGGTTGAGCACCGGGGAGCTGTTTTTT. The chain employs TRBV30 and TRBJ2-2; D ambiguous. The CDR3 runs to 14 residues. V lost 1 base, J lost 4 bases, and 10 bases lay in between. Germline V gene lookup returns CDR1 GTSNPN and CDR2 SVGIG (reference sequence).

V gene TRBV10-3 combines with J gene TRBJ1-2, with 7 bases that match TRBD1. From germline, CDR1 is ENHRY and CDR2 SYGVKD. The CDR3 runs 13 residues. J was trimmed by 8 bases and V by 3 bases; bases with no gene match: 6. This CDR3 reads CAISEQGYGGYTF. In DNA form, the CDR3 reads TGTGCCATCAGTGAACAGGGGTATGGCGGCTACACCTTC.

The chain combines TRBV6-1 with TRBJ2-7; 8 bases line up with TRBD1. CDR1 is MNHNS and CDR2 is SASEGT in the germline V gene. The length of the CDR3 is 15 residues. The trim removed 2 bases at V and 5 bases at J, leaving 8 bases unmatched. The CDR3 region has the DNA TGTGCCAGCAGTGAAAGGGCAGGGGGCGCGGACGAGCAGTACTTC. Encoded protein: CASSERAGGADEQYF.